The 5 T cell receptor beta chains below come from one sample, sequenced in a study of long-term antiretroviral therapy in people with HIV. Survey-level immunoSEQ v3.0 assays were run. Generated by immunoSEQ multiplex PCR, the TCRdb table keeps only in-frame clones and is missing some. The sample shows 15,000 to 20,000 clones, around 76% of them seen only once. The specimen was unsorted PBMCs, collected 0.5 years before starting antiretroviral therapy. The receptors originated from a woman between 50 and 59 years old with HIV.

The chain has TRBV19 and TRBJ1-2; D ambiguous. Germline loops: CDR1 LNHDA, CDR2 SQIVND (reference sequence). The length of the CDR3 is 15 residues. The V end lost 3 bases, the J end lost 7 bases, and 18 bases lay between the germline ends. The CDR3 loop reads CASSIPPPAIRGYTF. CDR3 sequence (DNA): TGTGCCAGTAGTATCCCCCCCCCGGCGATCCGTGGCTACACCTTC.

The chain is built from TRBV9 and TRBJ2-7; TRBD1 agrees at 11 bases. The germline V gene has CDR1 SGDLS and CDR2 YYNGEE. The trim removed 4 bases at V and 7 bases at J, leaving 13 bases unmatched. The CDR3 is 16 amino acids. DNA for the CDR3: TGTGCCAGCAGCCCCAAGGGACAGGGGGGTTTCGGAGAGCAGTACTTC. The encoded protein is CASSPKGQGGFGEQYF.

V is TRBV4-1 and J is TRBJ2-2; 7 positions match TRBD1. Germline V CDR1 and CDR2: MGHRA, YSYEKL. CDR3 size: 17 residues. V was pared by 4 bases and J by 0 bases, with 8 bases of the junction left unmatched. The CDR3 nucleotides read TGCGCCAGCAGCCCCACCTCCGGGACAGCGAACACCGGGGAGCTGTTTTTT. This gives the protein CASSPTSGTANTGELFF.

The chain couples TRBV10-2 to TRBJ2-2; D ambiguous. The CDR3 covers 12 residues. The V gene lost 8 bases and the J gene lost 6 bases, with 10 bases spanning the gap. Germline loops: CDR1 WSHSY, CDR2 SAAADI. DNA of the CDR3: TGCGCCAGCCTCCCCCTTGCCGGGGAGCTGTTTTTT. It translates to CASLPLAGELFF.

This chain connects TRBV6-1 to TRBJ2-3; D might be TRBD1 (5 bases). V was clipped by 8 bases and J by 0 bases, with 15 bases between them. The CDR3 has 15 residues. Germline V gene lookup returns CDR1 MNHNS and CDR2 SASEGT. The CDR3 region is CASGFQGSSTDTQYF. The CDR3 DNA follows: TGTGCCAGCGGTTTCCAGGGTTCGAGCACAGATACGCAGTATTTT.